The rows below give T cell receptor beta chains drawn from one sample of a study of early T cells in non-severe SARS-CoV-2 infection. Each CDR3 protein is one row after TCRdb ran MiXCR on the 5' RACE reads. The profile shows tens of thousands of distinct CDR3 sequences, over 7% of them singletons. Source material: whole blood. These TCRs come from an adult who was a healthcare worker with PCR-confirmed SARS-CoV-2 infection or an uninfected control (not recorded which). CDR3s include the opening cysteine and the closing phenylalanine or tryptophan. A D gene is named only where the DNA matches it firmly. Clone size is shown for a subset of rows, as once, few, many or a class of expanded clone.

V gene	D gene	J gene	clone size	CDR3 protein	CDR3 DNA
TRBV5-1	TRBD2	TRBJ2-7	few	CASSPDGAGGYEQYF	TGCGCCAGCAGCCCGGACGGAGCGGGAGGCTACGAGCAGTACTTC
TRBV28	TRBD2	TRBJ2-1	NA	CASSSRTSNGNEQFF	TGTGCCAGCAGTTCCCGGACTAGCAACGGCAATGAGCAGTTCTTC
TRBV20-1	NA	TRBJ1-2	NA	CGREANGGYTF	TGCGGCCGGGAGGCAAACGGTGGCTACACCTTC
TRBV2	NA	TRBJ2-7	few	CASSRDSSYEQYF	TGTGCCAGCAGTCGGGACTCCTCCTACGAGCAGTACTTC
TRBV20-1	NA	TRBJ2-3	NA	CSARQRTVMDLTDTQYF	TGCAGTGCTAGACAACGGACAGTCATGGACCTCACAGATACGCAGTATTTT
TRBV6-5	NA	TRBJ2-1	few	CASSPRQANLYNEQFF	TGTGCCAGCAGCCCCCGACAGGCCAACCTCTACAATGAGCAGTTCTTC
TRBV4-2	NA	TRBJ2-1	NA	CASSLSGGSSYNEQFF	TGTGCCAGCAGCCTTAGCGGCGGGTCATCCTACAATGAGCAGTTCTTC
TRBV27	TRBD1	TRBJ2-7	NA	CASSATGGRYYEQYF	TGTGCCAGCAGTGCCACAGGGGGACGTTACTACGAGCAGTACTTC
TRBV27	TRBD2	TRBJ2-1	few	CASKYTGTSGSYNEQFF	TGTGCCAGCAAATACACCGGGACTAGCGGGAGCTACAATGAGCAGTTCTTC
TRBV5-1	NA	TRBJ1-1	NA	CASSADTTEAFF	TGCGCCAGCAGCGCCGACACAACTGAAGCTTTCTTT
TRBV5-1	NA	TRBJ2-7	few	CASSYELSYEQYF	TGCGCCAGCAGCTATGAATTATCCTACGAGCAGTACTTC
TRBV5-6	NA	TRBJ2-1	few	CASSFGAAFEQFF	TGTGCCAGCAGCTTCGGGGCCGCCTTTGAGCAGTTCTTC
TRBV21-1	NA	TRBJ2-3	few	CASSNWETGGNAVDTQYF	TGTGCCAGCAGCAATTGGGAAACAGGGGGAAACGCGGTGGATACGCAGTATTTT
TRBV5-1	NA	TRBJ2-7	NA	CASSRESSYEQYF	TGCGCCAGCAGTAGGGAGAGCTCCTACGAGCAGTACTTC
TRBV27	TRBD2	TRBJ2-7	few	CASSLSSGTSGHEQYF	TGTGCCAGCAGTTTATCCAGTGGGACTAGCGGACACGAGCAGTACTTC
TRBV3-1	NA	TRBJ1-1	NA	CASSHIRGRTEAFF	TGTGCCAGCAGCCATATACGGGGGAGGACTGAAGCTTTCTTT
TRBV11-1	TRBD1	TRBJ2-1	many	CASSRQGAGYNEQFF	TGTGCCAGCAGCCGACAGGGGGCTGGTTACAATGAGCAGTTCTTC
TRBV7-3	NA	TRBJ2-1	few	CASSLMIGGALSSYNEQFF	TGTGCCAGCAGCTTAATGATCGGCGGGGCTTTGAGCTCCTACAATGAGCAGTTCTTC
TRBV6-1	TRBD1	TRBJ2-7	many	CASIPRATLDRGYF	TGTGCCAGCATTCCGAGGGCGACGCTGGACAGGGGGTACTTC
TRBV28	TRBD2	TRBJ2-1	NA	CASRWAAGVYNEQFF	TGTGCCAGCCGGTGGGCGGCGGGGGTCTACAATGAGCAGTTCTTC
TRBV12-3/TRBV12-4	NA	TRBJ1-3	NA	CASSFGGNSGNTIYF	TGTGCCAGCAGTTTCGGGGGAAACTCTGGAAACACCATATATTTT
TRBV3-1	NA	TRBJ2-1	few	CASSPQSVGNSNEQFF	TGTGCCAGCAGCCCGCAAAGCGTAGGAAATTCGAATGAGCAGTTCTTC
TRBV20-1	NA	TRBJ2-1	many	CSARDRRLYNEQFF	TGCAGTGCTAGAGATCGGCGTCTCTACAATGAGCAGTTCTTC
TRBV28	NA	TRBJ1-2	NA	CASSPSRDYGYTF	TGTGCCAGCAGTCCATCCCGGGACTATGGCTACACCTTC
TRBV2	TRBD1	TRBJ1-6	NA	CASHIGTANSPLHF	TGTGCCAGTCATATAGGGACAGCCAATTCACCCCTCCACTTT
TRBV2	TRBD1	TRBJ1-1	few	CANKRDRGTEAFF	TGTGCCAACAAAAGGGACAGGGGGACTGAAGCTTTCTTT
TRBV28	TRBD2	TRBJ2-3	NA	CASSLPSRLAGGTDTQYF	TGTGCCAGCAGTTTACCCTCTCGACTAGCGGGAGGCACAGATACGCAGTATTTT
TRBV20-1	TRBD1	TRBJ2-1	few	CSARAGTGTYNEQFF	TGCAGTGCTAGGGCCGGGACAGGGACCTACAATGAGCAGTTCTTC
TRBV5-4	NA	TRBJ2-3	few	CASSKTKSDTQYF	TGTGCCAGCAGCAAAACGAAGTCAGATACGCAGTATTTT
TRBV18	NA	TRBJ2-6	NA	CASSNGGGSGANVLTF	TGTGCCAGCTCAAACGGGGGCGGTTCTGGGGCCAACGTCCTGACTTTC
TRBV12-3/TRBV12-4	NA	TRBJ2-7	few	CASSSSRAHEQYF	TGTGCCAGCAGTTCATCCAGGGCCCACGAGCAGTACTTC
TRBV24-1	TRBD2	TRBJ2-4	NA	CATSDSLYPTAGLKTLYF	TGTGCCACCAGTGATTCCCTTTATCCCACAGCGGGATTGAAAACATTGTACTTC
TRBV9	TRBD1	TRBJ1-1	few	CASSLTGDEAFF	TGTGCCAGCAGCCTTACAGGGGATGAAGCTTTCTTT
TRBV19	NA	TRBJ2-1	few	CANQGTRSSDEQFF	TGTGCCAACCAAGGGACTCGAAGCTCCGATGAGCAGTTCTTC
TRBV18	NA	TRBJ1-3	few	CASSPASSGNTIYF	TGTGCCAGCTCACCGGCCAGCTCTGGAAACACCATATATTTT
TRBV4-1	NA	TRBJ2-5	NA	CASSQGLTQETQYF	TGCGCCAGCAGCCAGGGACTTACTCAAGAGACCCAGTACTTC
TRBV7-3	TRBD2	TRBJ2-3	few	CASSFAGGAVDTQYF	TGTGCCAGCAGCTTCGCGGGAGGGGCCGTGGATACGCAGTATTTT
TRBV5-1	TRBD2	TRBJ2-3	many	CASSLVPHLRTSRFSDTQYF	TGCGCCAGCAGCTTGGTTCCTCATCTCCGGACTAGTCGGTTTTCAGATACGCAGTATTTT
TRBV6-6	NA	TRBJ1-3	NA	CASSYSKFANSGNTIYF	TGTGCCAGCAGTTACTCGAAATTTGCTAACTCTGGAAACACCATATATTTT
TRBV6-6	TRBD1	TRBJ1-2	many	CASRADRADGYTF	TGTGCCAGCAGAGCCGACAGGGCGGATGGCTACACCTTC
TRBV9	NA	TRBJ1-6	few	CASTSGLRENNSPLHF	TGTGCCAGCACCTCCGGACTCCGGGAAAATAATTCACCCCTCCACTTT
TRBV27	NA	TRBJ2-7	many	CASSSDTSYEQYF	TGTGCCAGCAGCTCTGACACTTCCTACGAGCAGTACTTC
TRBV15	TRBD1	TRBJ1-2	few	CATSRGTGTGTNYGYTF	TGTGCCACCAGCAGAGGCACCGGGACAGGCACTAACTATGGCTACACCTTC
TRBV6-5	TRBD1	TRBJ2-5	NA	CASSYRGLRQETQYF	TGTGCCAGCAGTTATAGGGGGCTAAGACAAGAGACCCAGTACTTC
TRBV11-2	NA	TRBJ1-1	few	CASSPKSGFGFEAFF	TGTGCCAGCAGCCCAAAGTCAGGGTTCGGTTTTGAAGCTTTCTTT
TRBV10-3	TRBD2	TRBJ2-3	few	CAIRSSGIGTDTQYF	TGTGCCATCAGGTCTAGCGGGATTGGCACAGATACGCAGTATTTT